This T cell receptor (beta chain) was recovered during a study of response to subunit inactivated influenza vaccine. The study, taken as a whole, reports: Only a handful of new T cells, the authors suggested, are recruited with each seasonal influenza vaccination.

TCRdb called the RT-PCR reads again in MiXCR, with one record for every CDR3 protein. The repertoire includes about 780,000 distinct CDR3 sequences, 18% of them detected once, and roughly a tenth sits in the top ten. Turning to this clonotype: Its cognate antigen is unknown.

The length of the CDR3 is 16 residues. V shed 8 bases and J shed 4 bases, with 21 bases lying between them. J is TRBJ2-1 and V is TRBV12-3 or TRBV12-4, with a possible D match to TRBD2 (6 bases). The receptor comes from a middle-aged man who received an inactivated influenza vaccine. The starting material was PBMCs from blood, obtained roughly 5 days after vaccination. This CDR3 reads CASQEVGGRLYNEQFF. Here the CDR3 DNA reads TGTGCCAGCCAGGAGGTCGGGGGACGTTTGTACAATGAGCAGTTCTTC.